This T cell receptor (beta chain) appears in the sequencing data of a study of vaccination and CD4 T cells after COVID-19. Treatment defined: approximately 9-day PBMC culture with coronavirus spike peptide pools or control peptides (ViraFEST assay). Sequencing of DNA taken from cultured CD4+ T cells relied on the Oncomine TCR Beta short-read assay. TCRdb reprocessed the PCR reads via MiXCR and lists one record per CDR3 protein. Of about 21,000 distinct CDR3 sequences listed, around 47% are singletons. The CDR3 covers 16 residues. With 1 base removed from V and 4 bases from J, the gap between germline ends came to 17 bases. CDR1 and CDR2 from the germline V gene are DFQATT and SNEGSKA (reference sequence). In this sample, this clonotype turned up a few times. Its antigen is unknown.

Sequences were derived from CD4+ T cells from blood, cultured in vitro, sampled before SARS-CoV-2 vaccination. J is TRBJ2-1 and V is TRBV20-1; TRBD2 might be the D (5 bases). The sequence was collected from a human donor who had recovered from COVID-19. The CDR3 DNA reads as TGCAGTGCTAGAGTAATCGTCTCTACTAGGTACAATGAGCAGTTCTTC. Translating it yields CSARVIVSTRYNEQFF.